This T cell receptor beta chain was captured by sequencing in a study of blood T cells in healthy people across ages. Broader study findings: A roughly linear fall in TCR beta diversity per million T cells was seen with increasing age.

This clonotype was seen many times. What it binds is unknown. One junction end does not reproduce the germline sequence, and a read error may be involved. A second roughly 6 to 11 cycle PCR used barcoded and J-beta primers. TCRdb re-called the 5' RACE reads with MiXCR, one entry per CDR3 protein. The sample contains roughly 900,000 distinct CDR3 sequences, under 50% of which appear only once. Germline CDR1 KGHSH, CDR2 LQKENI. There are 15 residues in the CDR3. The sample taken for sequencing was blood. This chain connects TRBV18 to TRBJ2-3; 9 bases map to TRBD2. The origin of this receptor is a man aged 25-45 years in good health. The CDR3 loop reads CASSPGLASTDTQYF. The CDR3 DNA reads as TGCGCCAGCAGCCCGGGACTAGCAAGCACAGATACGCAGTATTTT.